The clone carrying this TCR beta chain came up once. As originally analysed: For nucleated cells, counts were estimated from reference gene primer amplification. Generated by immunoSEQ multiplex PCR, the TCRdb table keeps only in-frame clones and is missing some. D and trimming were read from the DNA, whereas the V and J calls and clone size are those reported in that table. The sample lists 180,000 or so clones, approximately 86% seen once, with almost 1% in the top ten. These data originate in a study of blood T cell repertoires in COVID-19. Study at large: Donors in the United States, Italy and Spain gave samples during acute or convalescent COVID-19.

The sequence derives from a man younger than 30 with acute or convalescent COVID-19. Input material: peripheral blood.

The CDR3 sequence is CASSWRTGNQPQHF. The CDR3, as DNA: TGTGCCAGCAGTTGGCGGACAGGGAATCAGCCCCAGCATTTT. The chain carries TRBV28 and TRBJ1-5, with 8 bases fitting TRBD1. This CDR3 is 14 amino acids long. The J segment lost 4 bases and the V segment lost 4 bases, leaving 3 bases of the junction unmatched. Germline CDR1 MDHEN, CDR2 SYDVKM.